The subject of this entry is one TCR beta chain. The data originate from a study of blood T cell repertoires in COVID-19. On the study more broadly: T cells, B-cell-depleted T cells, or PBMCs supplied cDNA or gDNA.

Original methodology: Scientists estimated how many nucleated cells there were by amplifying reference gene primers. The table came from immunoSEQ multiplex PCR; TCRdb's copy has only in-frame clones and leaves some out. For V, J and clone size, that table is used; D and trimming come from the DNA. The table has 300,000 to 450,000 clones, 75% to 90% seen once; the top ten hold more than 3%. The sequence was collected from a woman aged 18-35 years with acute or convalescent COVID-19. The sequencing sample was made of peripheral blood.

CDR3 sequence reads: CASSLSQGVADTQYF. CDR3 DNA: TGTGCCAGCAGCCTCTCACAGGGGGTGGCAGATACGCAGTATTTT. V gene TRBV14 combines with J gene TRBJ2-3; TRBD1 matches 8 bases. The V and J ends lost 4 bases and 4 bases, in that order; junction bases with no gene match: 7. CDR1 SGHDN and CDR2 FVKESK come from the germline V gene. The CDR3 has 15 amino acids. Using reference TRBV14 and TRBJ2-3 for the parts outside the CDR3, the full variable domain is EAGVTQFPSHSVIEKGQTVTLRCDPISGHDNLYWYRRVMGKEIKFLLHFVKESKQDESGMPNNRFLAERTGGTYSTLKVQPAELEDSGVYFCASSLSQGVADTQYFGPGTRLTVL.